One and the same sample provided the 13 T cell receptor beta chains below, sequenced in a study of cytomegalovirus exposure and HLA in healthy donors. Primers for the PCR totalled 60 Vbeta and 13 Jbeta. The assay was immunoSEQ multiplex PCR, and TCRdb's table has in-frame clones only and misses some. This table has 170,000 or so clones, around 83% appearing once. The material sequenced was PBMCs. The receptors shown here come from a man in his forties or fifties in good health and CMV-seronegative.

The chain couples TRBV5-6 to TRBJ1-3; D uncertain. With 1 base removed from V and 3 bases from J, the gap between germline ends came to 8 bases. The CDR3 loop spans 14 amino acids. Germline loops: CDR1 SGHDT, CDR2 YYEEEE. CDR3 nucleotides: TGTGCCAGCAGCTTGACAGTATTTGGAAACACCATATATTTT. Translation: CASSLTVFGNTIYF.

This clone was counted only a few times. V and J are TRBV6-1 and TRBJ1-4; D might be TRBD1 (6 bases). V was trimmed by 8 bases and J by 5 bases, leaving 15 bases between them. The CDR3 runs to 14 residues. CDR1 is MNHNS, CDR2 SASEGT, per germline. The CDR3 coding sequence is TGTGCCAGCCGAGAAGGACAGATCAATGAAAAACTGTTTTTT. It encodes CASREGQINEKLFF.

There are a few counts of this clone. The rearrangement uses TRBV4-3 and TRBJ2-6, with TRBD1 as a possible D gene (6 bases). V was trimmed by 1 base and J by 2 bases, leaving 12 bases between them. Germline-derived CDR1 and CDR2 are LGHNA and YSLEER. This CDR3 is built from 17 residues. CDR3 DNA: TGCGCCAGCAGCCAAGTCTGGGGGCGGGCTGGGGCCAACGTCCTGACTTTC. It codes for CASSQVWGRAGANVLTF.

The chain recombines TRBV30 with TRBJ1-4; D not resolved. Germline V lookup: CDR1 GTSNPN, CDR2 SVGIG (reference sequence). CDR3 length equals 16 residues. The V end lost 0 bases, the J end lost 7 bases, and 18 bases lay between the germline ends. The CDR3: CAWSVWLQGRSEKLFF. Here the CDR3 DNA reads TGTGCCTGGAGTGTATGGCTCCAAGGGAGGAGTGAAAAACTGTTTTTT.

This clone was seen a handful of times. The chain links TRBV6-1 to TRBJ2-6, with 10 positions matching TRBD2. Losses at the gene ends were 3 bases for V and 0 bases for J; bases not matched to a gene: 5. The CDR3 length is 18 residues. CDR1 is MNHNS, CDR2 SASEGT, per germline. The DNA for the CDR3 is TGTGCCAGCAGTGACAATCTAGCGGGGGACTCTGGGGCCAACGTCCTGACTTTC. Protein product: CASSDNLAGDSGANVLTF.

A few counts support this clone. The chain uses TRBV19 and TRBJ1-5; 7 bases line up with TRBD1. CDR3 length: 13 amino acids. V was pared by 3 bases and J by 7 bases, with 3 bases of the junction left unmatched. Germline lookup yields CDR1 LNHDA and CDR2 SQIVND (reference sequence). CDR3 nucleotides: TGTGCCAGTAGTATGGACAGGAGCCAGCCCCAGCATTTT. It specifies CASSMDRSQPQHF.

The chain is built from TRBV14 and TRBJ2-2, with D possibly matching TRBD1 (6 bases). The V and J ends lost 5 bases and 5 bases respectively, with 12 bases between them. This CDR3 region has 14 residues. Per the germline V gene, CDR1 is SGHDN and CDR2 is FVKESK. The DNA of the CDR3 is TGTGCCAGCAGCTTCAGGGGACCTACCGGGGAGCTGTTTTTT. This sequence encodes CASSFRGPTGELFF.

The rearrangement links TRBV10-3 to TRBJ2-5, with TRBD1 identical over 12 bases. Germline V lookup: CDR1 ENHRY, CDR2 SYGVKD. The CDR3 sequence is 15 residues long. Trimming removed 2 bases from V and 5 bases from J; junction bases left unmatched: 3. In DNA, the CDR3 is TGTGCCATCAGTGAGGGGACAGGGGGCTTTGAGACCCAGTACTTC. Translating it yields CAISEGTGGFETQYF.

This sequence joins TRBV6-6 and TRBJ2-2; 8 bases map to TRBD1. V was clipped by 4 bases and J by 4 bases; unmatched bases: 5. CDR3 length: 15 residues. The V gene's germline CDR1 is MNHNY and CDR2 SVGAGI (reference sequence). Here the CDR3 reads CASSSRDRGTGELFF. The CDR3 nucleotides read TGTGCCAGCAGTTCCCGCGACAGGGGCACCGGGGAGCTGTTTTTT.

This rearrangement joins TRBV6-6 to TRBJ2-7, with D hard to call. The CDR3 consists of 13 residues. Between the trimmed V and J ends, which lost 7 bases and 2 bases, there was a span of 12 bases. Germline lookup yields CDR1 MNHNY and CDR2 SVGAGI (reference sequence). CDR3 region: CASKVGVPYEQYF. CDR3 sequence (DNA): TGTGCCAGCAAAGTAGGAGTTCCCTACGAGCAGTACTTC.

In its sample, this clone was seen once. J is TRBJ2-7 and V is TRBV28; tentatively, D is TRBD2 (7 bases). V lost 6 bases and J 2 bases, leaving 11 bases between the germline ends. CDR1 MDHEN and CDR2 SYDVKM come from the germline V gene. This CDR3 has 13 residues. The chain's CDR3 is CASREGGAYEQYF. The CDR3 region has the DNA TGTGCCAGCAGAGAGGGGGGGGCCTACGAGCAGTACTTC.

This clone was picked up one time. The chain uses TRBV9 and TRBJ2-2; perhaps TRBD1 as D (6 bases). The CDR3 spans 15 residues. Between the trimmed V and J ends, which lost 0 bases and 4 bases, there was a span of 10 bases. Germline-derived CDR1 and CDR2 are SGDLS and YYNGEE. The CDR3 region is CASSVDRARTGELFF. DNA of the CDR3: TGTGCCAGCAGCGTAGACAGGGCGCGCACCGGGGAGCTGTTTTTT. Full variable domain (remainder filled in from reference TRBV9 and TRBJ2-2): DSGVTQTPKHLITATGQRVTLRCSPRSGDLSVYWYQQSLDQGLQFLIQYYNGEERAKGNILERFSAQQFPDLHSELNLSSLELGDSALYFCASSVDRARTGELFFGEGSRLTVL.

This clone was recorded only once. The rearrangement uses TRBV7-3 and TRBJ2-3; weak D call: TRBD2 (6 bases). The germline gives CDR1 SGHTA, CDR2 FQGTGA. This CDR3 spans 15 amino acids. V was shortened by 3 bases and J by 3 bases, with 13 bases between the two germline ends. The CDR3 region has the DNA TGTGCCAGCAGCTTCACTAGCCTGAGTACAGATACGCAGTATTTT. Translation: CASSFTSLSTDTQYF.